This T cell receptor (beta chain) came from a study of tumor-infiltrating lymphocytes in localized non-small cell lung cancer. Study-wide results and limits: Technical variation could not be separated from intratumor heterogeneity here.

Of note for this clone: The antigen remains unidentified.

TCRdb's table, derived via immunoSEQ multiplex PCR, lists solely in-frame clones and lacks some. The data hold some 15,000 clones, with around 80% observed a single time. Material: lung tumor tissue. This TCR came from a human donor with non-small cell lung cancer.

The CDR3 nucleotides are TGTGCCTGGAACTCCTTCCGGGGCACTGAAGCTTTCTTT. Residues: CAWNSFRGTEAFF. The chain couples TRBV30 to TRBJ1-1; D not resolved. The V gene lost 4 bases and the J gene lost 4 bases, with 13 bases spanning the gap. Looked up from germline, CDR1 is GTSNPN and CDR2 is SVGIG (reference sequence). This CDR3 region has 13 residues. The entire variable domain, with the rest obtained from reference TRBV30 and TRBJ1-1, is as follows: SQTIHQWPATLVQPVGSPLSLECTVEGTSNPNLYWYRQAAGRGLQLLFYSVGIGQISSEVPQNLSASRPQDRQFILSSKKLLLSDSGFYLCAWNSFRGTEAFFGQGTRLTVV.